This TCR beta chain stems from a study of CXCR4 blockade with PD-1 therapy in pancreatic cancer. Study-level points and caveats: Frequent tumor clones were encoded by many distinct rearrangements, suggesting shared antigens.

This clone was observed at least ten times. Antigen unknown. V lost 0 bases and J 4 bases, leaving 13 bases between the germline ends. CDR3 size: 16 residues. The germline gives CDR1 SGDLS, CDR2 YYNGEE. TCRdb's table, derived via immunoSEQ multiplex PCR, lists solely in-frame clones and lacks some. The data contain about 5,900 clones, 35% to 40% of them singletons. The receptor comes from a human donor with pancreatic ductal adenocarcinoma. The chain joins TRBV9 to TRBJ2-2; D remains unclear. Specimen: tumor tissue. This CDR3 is CASSVEAGPTTGELFF. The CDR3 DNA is TGTGCCAGCAGCGTAGAGGCAGGCCCTACCACCGGGGAGCTGTTTTTT.